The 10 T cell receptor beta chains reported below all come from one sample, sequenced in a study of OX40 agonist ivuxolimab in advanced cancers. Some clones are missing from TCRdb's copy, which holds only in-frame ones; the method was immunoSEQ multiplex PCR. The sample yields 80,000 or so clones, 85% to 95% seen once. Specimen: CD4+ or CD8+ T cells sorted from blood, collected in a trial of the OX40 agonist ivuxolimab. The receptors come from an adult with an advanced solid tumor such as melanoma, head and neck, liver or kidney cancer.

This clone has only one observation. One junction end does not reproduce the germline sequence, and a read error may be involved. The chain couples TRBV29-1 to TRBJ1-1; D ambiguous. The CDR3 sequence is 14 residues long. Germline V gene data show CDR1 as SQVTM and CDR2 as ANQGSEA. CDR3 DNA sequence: TGCGGCGTTGAACAAATGCAGGTGAACACTGAAGCTTTCTTT. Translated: CGVEQMQVNTEAFF.

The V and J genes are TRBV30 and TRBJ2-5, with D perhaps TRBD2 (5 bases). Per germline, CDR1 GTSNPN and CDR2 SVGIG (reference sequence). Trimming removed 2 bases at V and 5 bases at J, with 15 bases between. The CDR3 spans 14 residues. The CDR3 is CAWSRGSLSETQYF. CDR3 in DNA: TGTGCCTGGAGTCGAGGGAGTCTATCCGAGACCCAGTACTTC.

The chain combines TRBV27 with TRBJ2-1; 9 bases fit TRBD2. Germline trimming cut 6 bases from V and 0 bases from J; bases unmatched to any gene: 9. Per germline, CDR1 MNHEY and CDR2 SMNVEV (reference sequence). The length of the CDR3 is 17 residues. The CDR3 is CASSRHHSGSSYNEQFF. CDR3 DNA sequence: TGTGCCAGCAGCCGACATCATAGCGGGAGCTCCTACAATGAGCAGTTCTTC.

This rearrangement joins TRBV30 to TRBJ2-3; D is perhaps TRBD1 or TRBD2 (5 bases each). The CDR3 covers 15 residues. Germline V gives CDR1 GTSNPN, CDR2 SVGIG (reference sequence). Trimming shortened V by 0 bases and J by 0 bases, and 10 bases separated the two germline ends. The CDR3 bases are TGTGCCTGGAGTGTAGGGACCCTGAGCACAGATACGCAGTATTTT. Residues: CAWSVGTLSTDTQYF.

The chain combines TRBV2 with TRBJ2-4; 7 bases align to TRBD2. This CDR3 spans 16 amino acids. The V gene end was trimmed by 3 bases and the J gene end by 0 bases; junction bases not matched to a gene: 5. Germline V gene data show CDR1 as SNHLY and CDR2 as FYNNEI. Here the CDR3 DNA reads TGTGCCAGCAGTGAGGAGGCGGGGGTAGCCAAAAACATTCAGTACTTC. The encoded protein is CASSEEAGVAKNIQYF.

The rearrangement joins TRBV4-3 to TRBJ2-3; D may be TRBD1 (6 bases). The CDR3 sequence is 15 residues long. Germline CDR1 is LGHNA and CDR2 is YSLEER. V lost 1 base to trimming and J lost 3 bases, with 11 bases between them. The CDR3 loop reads CASSQGRGATDTQYF. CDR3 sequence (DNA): TGCGCCAGCAGCCAAGGCAGGGGCGCTACAGATACGCAGTATTTT.

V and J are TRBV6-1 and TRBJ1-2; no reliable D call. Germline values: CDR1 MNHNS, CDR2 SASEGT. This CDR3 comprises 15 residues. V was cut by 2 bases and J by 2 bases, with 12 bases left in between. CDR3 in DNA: TGTGCCAGCAGTGAATTGTACAGCTTAAACTATGGCTACACCTTC. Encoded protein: CASSELYSLNYGYTF.

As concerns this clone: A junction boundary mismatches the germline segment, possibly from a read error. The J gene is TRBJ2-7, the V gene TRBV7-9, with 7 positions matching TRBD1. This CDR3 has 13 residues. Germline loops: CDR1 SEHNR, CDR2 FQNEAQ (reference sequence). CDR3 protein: CASSLGTGTVSAF. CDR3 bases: TGTGCCAGCAGCTTAGGAACTGGGACAGTATCTGCATTC.

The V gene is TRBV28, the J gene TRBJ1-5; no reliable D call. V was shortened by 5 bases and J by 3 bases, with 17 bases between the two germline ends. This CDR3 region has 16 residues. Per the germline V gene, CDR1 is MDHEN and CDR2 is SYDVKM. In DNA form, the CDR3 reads TGTGCCAGCAGTCAACGATGGACGGGCTACAATCAGCCCCAGCATTTT. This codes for CASSQRWTGYNQPQHF.

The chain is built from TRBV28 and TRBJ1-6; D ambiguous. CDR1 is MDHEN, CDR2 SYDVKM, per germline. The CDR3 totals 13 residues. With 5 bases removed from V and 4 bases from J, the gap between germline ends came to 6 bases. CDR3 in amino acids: CASSGRYNSPLHF. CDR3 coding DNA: TGTGCCAGCAGTGGTCGGTATAATTCACCCCTCCACTTT.